The subject of this entry is one TCR beta chain. Antigen: not known. This entry is derived from a study of cytomegalovirus exposure and HLA in healthy donors. Germline CDR1 is MDHEN and CDR2 is SYDVKM. Trimming removed 2 bases from V and 5 bases from J, with 21 bases in between. The CDR3 spans 17 residues. Study findings and constraints: The number of N-insertions in an Asian-associated ancestry cluster was reportedly below the roughly 670-donor mean in a later analysis. Many donors shared some public TCRs, even though most TCR sequences were rare. Per a prior analysis, the majority of TCR beta V segments were productive roughly 87% or roughly 30% of the time.

In the PCR, 60 Vbeta and 13 Jbeta primers were used. Profiling relied on immunoSEQ multiplex PCR, and the TCRdb table lists in-frame clones only, not all of them. The sample has approximately 130,000 clones, about four fifths seen once; the top ten hold about 1.5%. The rearrangement uses TRBV28 and TRBJ2-5, with D tentatively TRBD1 (5 bases). The source is a woman aged 40-49 years in good health and CMV-seronegative. The source material was PBMCs. The CDR3 here is CASSLSPQGLDGETQYF. The CDR3 DNA is TGTGCCAGCAGTTTAAGTCCCCAGGGATTAGACGGGGAGACCCAGTACTTC.